This TCR beta chain stems from a study of tissue T cells after allogeneic stem cell transplantation (dated by TCRdb to between 2021 and 2024). About the investigation overall: The study profiled TCR beta repertoires across many tissues from research autopsies of patients with and without GVHD, plus mouse models of GVHD. The human part of the study was a prospective observational study with no blinding and no randomization.

There are 13 amino acids in the CDR3, from cysteine to phenylalanine inclusive. The DNA has 36 bases, all within the CDR3, and is read from base 1. Based on the germline V gene (reference sequence), the CDR1 and CDR2 sequences are KGHPV and FQNQEV. V is reduced by 4 bases and J by 4 bases, leaving a spacing of 10 bases between them. Receptor amplification or capture employed the immunoSEQ multiplex PCR assay. Adaptive Biotechnologies performed TCRbeta CDR3 sequencing at survey depth and reported CDR3 sequences, V/J genes, productive frequency, and template counts. TCR beta CDR3 regions were amplified from genomic DNA rather than RNA. The original pipeline was this. Jensen-Shannon divergence served to quantify pairwise repertoire overlap between tissues, with 0 meaning identical and 1 meaning complete divergence. Based on pairwise JSD values, tissues were grouped by single-linkage agglomerative hierarchical clustering, and the results were shown as dendrograms. All patient samples were analyzed with GLIPH2 using simulation_depth 1000, kmer_min_depth 3 and cdr3_length_cutoff 8, and only groups containing more than two unique CDR3s were kept. A standardized tissue-overlap score was calculated by extrapolating Jaccard GLIPH-group overlap across patients to a standard repertoire size of 1000 clones. Linear mixed-effect models, with tissue included as a fixed effect and individual included as a random effect, were used to assess associations of diversity with clinical or experimental variables. TCRdb provides this immuneACCESS table in a form limited to in-frame rearrangements. Some clones are lacking; in checked studies, under half of them reflect an unresolved V gene, and why the rest are absent is not known. V, J and clone size reflect that table, while D and trimming were determined from the DNA. The sample table contains approximately 6,700 clones; only one count was recorded for around half of them. The top ten constitute over 3% of the sample.

A note on this clone: Its specific antigen is unknown. Because the receptor is murine, the gene names and germline sequences shown are mouse ones. The DNA ends 1 residue before the CDR3 does, and the rest of the CDR3 is filled in from the germline J gene.

Broad study findings and their caveats: Sampling depth was acknowledged as a limitation, and the patient cohort was both small and clinically heterogeneous. Only a few T cell clones appeared in more than one patient, yet motif-based clustering showed tissue-specific repertoire signatures that were shared between patients. Which tissue TCRs were alloreactive or antigen-specific was not determined in the study, and some of the clones might have been host cells that persisted. Within patients, how anatomically similar tissues were was a major factor shaping TCR repertoire composition, regardless of disease or transplant status. In both patients and mice, T cells from blood and spleen picked up only a limited part of the TCR repertoire that was detected in tissues.

The sample's time point label, in plain terms: mouse harvest day 7 after allogeneic transplant. Each mouse graft consisted of 10^7 T-cell-depleted bone marrow cells plus 10^6 splenic CD5+ T cells and was given by tail vein injection. A major MHC-mismatch B6 (H2b) into BALB/c (H2d) model was used to model mouse GVHD, and tissues were profiled at day 7 or 14. On day 7 or 14 post-transplant, mouse tissues and retro-orbital blood were harvested with separate sterile tools for each animal, and livers were flushed before harvest. Before genomic DNA isolation with the DNeasy Blood & Tissue Kit, mouse tissues were minced with razor blades in buffered saline.

This clonotype was sampled from a female BALB/c mouse given C57BL/6 T cells with graft-versus-host disease after an allogeneic hematopoietic cell transplant. The receptor chain draws on TRBV26 and TRBJ1-1; perhaps TRBD1 is the D gene, with 6 bases matching. Sequences were obtained from gut tissue. Partial CDR3 DNA: TGTGCCAGCAGTCCTGGGACACGCACAGAAGTCTTC. It translates as CASSPGTRTEVF. The full CDR3 reads CASSPGTRTEVFF.